This is a list of T cell receptor beta chains from one sample in a study of blood T cell repertoires in COVID-19. This table comes from immunoSEQ multiplex PCR, and its TCRdb copy is limited to in-frame clones, with some not included. The repertoire holds about 220,000 clones, with roughly 80% as singletons. Sample: peripheral blood. The receptors derive from a woman in her sixties or seventies with acute or convalescent COVID-19. CDR3s include the opening cysteine and the closing phenylalanine or tryptophan. The D gene is left open where the match is weak. Rows give clone size only sometimes, using once, few, many, or a class for an expanded clone.

DNA: TGCGCCAGCAGCTTGAACCCGACAGGCAATACGCAGTATTTT
CDR3: CASSLNPTGNTQYF
D: .
V: TRBV5-1
size: .
J: TRBJ2-3

DNA: TGTGCCAGCAGCTTGGACGGGACAGGGGTTAATTCACCCCTCCACTTT
CDR3: CASSLDGTGVNSPLHF
D: TRBD1
V: TRBV5-6
size: .
J: TRBJ1-6

DNA: TGTGCCAGCAGCCAAGGGGGCAGGGGAAACTATGGCTACACCTTC
CDR3: CASSQGGRGNYGYTF
D: .
V: TRBV3-1/TRBV3-2
size: .
J: TRBJ1-2

DNA: TGCGCCAGCAGCTTGGAACCGGAGGAGACCCAGTACTTC
CDR3: CASSLEPEETQYF
D: .
V: TRBV5-1
size: .
J: TRBJ2-5

DNA: TGCGCCAGCAGCCAGATGACAGGGTCGAACACTGAAGCTTTCTTT
CDR3: CASSQMTGSNTEAFF
D: TRBD1
V: TRBV5-1
size: .
J: TRBJ1-1

DNA: TGTGCCAGTAGTATTGGGACAGGCTACGAGCAGTACTTC
CDR3: CASSIGTGYEQYF
D: TRBD1
V: TRBV19
size: .
J: TRBJ2-7

DNA: TGCGCCAGCAGCCAAGATGTCATCGCGGGGGGGCTAAGCGGGGAGCTGTTTTTT
CDR3: CASSQDVIAGGLSGELFF
D: TRBD2
V: TRBV4-3
size: .
J: TRBJ2-2

DNA: TGTGCCAGTGCGGAACAGGGTTGGGAGACCCAGTACTTC
CDR3: CASAEQGWETQYF
D: .
V: TRBV19
size: .
J: TRBJ2-5

DNA: TGTGCCAGCACCAACGGGGGGACAGGGTTATTCGGCTACACCTTC
CDR3: CASTNGGTGLFGYTF
D: TRBD1
V: TRBV6-5
size: .
J: TRBJ1-2

DNA: TGCGCCAGCAGCTTGGGCGGTAATTCTGGAAACACCATATATTTT
CDR3: CASSLGGNSGNTIYF
D: .
V: TRBV5-1
size: .
J: TRBJ1-3

DNA: TGTGCCAGCAGCAGAACACGGAGCCGCGAAGCTTTCTTT
CDR3: CASSRTRSREAFF
D: .
V: TRBV5-4
size: .
J: TRBJ1-1

DNA: TGTGCCAGCAGCCTCCCACTTCCATCCAATCAGCCCCAGCATTTT
CDR3: CASSLPLPSNQPQHF
D: .
V: TRBV5-8
size: .
J: TRBJ1-5

DNA: TGTGCCAGCTCACCACCGGCGGGACAGGGCTACGAGCAGTACTTC
CDR3: CASSPPAGQGYEQYF
D: TRBD1
V: TRBV18
size: .
J: TRBJ2-7

DNA: TGTGCCAGCAACCCCGGGACAGGGAAGGGCCCCCTCCACTTT
CDR3: CASNPGTGKGPLHF
D: TRBD1
V: TRBV6-5
size: .
J: TRBJ1-6

DNA: TGTGCCAGTAGTATTGAGGCAGCCAATTCACCCCTCCACTTT
CDR3: CASSIEAANSPLHF
D: .
V: TRBV19
size: .
J: TRBJ1-6

DNA: TGTGCCAGCAGCTTGGACAGGGGGAACTATGGCTACACCTTC
CDR3: CASSLDRGNYGYTF
D: TRBD1
V: TRBV5-6
size: .
J: TRBJ1-2

DNA: TGCGCCAGCAGCTTGACGAGGAATGAAAAACTGTTTTTT
CDR3: CASSLTRNEKLFF
D: .
V: TRBV5-1
size: once
J: TRBJ1-4

DNA: TGTGCCAGCAGTTTCGCCGAGGTCGCCTACGAGCAGTACTTC
CDR3: CASSFAEVAYEQYF
D: .
V: TRBV28
size: .
J: TRBJ2-7